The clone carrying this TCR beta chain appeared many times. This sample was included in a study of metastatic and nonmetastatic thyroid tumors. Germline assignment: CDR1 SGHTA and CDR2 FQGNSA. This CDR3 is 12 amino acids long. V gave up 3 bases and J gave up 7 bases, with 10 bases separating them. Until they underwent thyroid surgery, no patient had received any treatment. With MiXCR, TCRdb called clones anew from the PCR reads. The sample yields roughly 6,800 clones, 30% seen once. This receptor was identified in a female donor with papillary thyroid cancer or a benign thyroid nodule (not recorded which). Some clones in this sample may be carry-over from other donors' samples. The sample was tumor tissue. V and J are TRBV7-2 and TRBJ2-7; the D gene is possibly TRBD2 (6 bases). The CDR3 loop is CASSFLGGEQYF. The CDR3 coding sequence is TGTGCCAGCAGCTTTCTGGGGGGTGAGCAGTACTTC.